This T cell receptor beta chain stems from a study of graft-versus-host responses after intestinal transplantation. Study-wide context: Multivisceral, liver-intestinal, or isolated intestinal grafts were transplanted into recipients.

Sequencing was performed with immunoSEQ multiplex PCR; in TCRdb, only in-frame clones are kept and a portion is missing. The sample shows some 87,000 clones, roughly 93% of them seen only once. Germline CDR1 and CDR2: LNHDA and SQIVND (reference sequence). This CDR3 contains 15 residues. V was clipped by 5 bases and J by 6 bases, with 17 bases between them. Comment on this clone: Its antigen is still unknown.

Study observations and caveats: GvH clones appeared in recipient marrow, some first in ileum or blood. Early post-transplant HvG declines were associated with peak circulating GvH clone levels.

The J gene is TRBJ2-1, the V gene TRBV19; D possibly corresponds to TRBD1 (6 bases). This material consisted of unstimulated CD8+ T cells sorted from spleen or lymph node cells, taken before transplant. This TCR derives from a human donor who was the organ donor for an intestinal transplant. The CDR3 region is CASSEGFGTINEQFF. The CDR3 DNA reads TGTGCCAGTAGTGAGGGTTTTGGGACAATCAATGAGCAGTTCTTC.